Sequencing of this T cell receptor beta chain was carried out in a study of identifying expanded T cells in peripheral blood. General observations from the study: Clone count variance between roughly 2-week samples rose with total template count.

No infections or other immune events were documented during collection. This clone was observed once. Its target is unknown. Repertoires were generated with immunoSEQ multiplex PCR, while TCRdb's copy carries only in-frame clones and drops some. The sample shows 110,000 or so clones, approximately 90% of them seen only once. The source material was blood. The clonotype comes from a person aged 18 to 69 in good health.

The chain's CDR3 is CASTLVTLGAYEQYF. Written as DNA, the CDR3 is TGCGCCAGCACCCTGGTTACGCTGGGGGCCTACGAGCAGTACTTC. V usage is TRBV5-1 and J usage is TRBJ2-7, with D possibly called TRBD1 or TRBD2 (5 bases each). Per the germline V gene, CDR1 is SGHRS and CDR2 is YFSETQ. V lost 6 bases and J 2 bases, leaving 18 bases between the germline ends. The CDR3 sequence is 15 residues long.